These 5 T cell receptor beta chains came from one sample sequenced in a study of vaccination and CD4 T cells after COVID-19. Their cognate antigens are unknown. The assay that was used to sequence DNA from cultured CD4+ T cells was the Oncomine TCR Beta short-read assay. TCRdb processed the PCR reads anew with MiXCR; each CDR3 protein has one entry. The sample has 15,000 to 20,000 distinct CDR3 sequences, under 60% seen once. As for treatment: roughly 10-day PBMC culture with coronavirus spike peptide pools or control peptides (ViraFEST assay). Sequencing was performed on CD4+ T cells from blood, cultured in vitro. The receptors stem from a human donor who had recovered from COVID-19.

The rearrangement uses TRBV20-1 and TRBJ1-1; weak D call: TRBD1 (6 bases). Germline loops: CDR1 DFQATT, CDR2 SNEGSKA (reference sequence). This CDR3 is built from 17 residues. V gave up 3 bases and J gave up 1 base, with 21 bases separating them. CDR3 protein: CSASAATGQRRNTEAFF. CDR3 in DNA: TGCAGTGCTAGTGCCGCAACAGGGCAGCGGAGGAACACTGAAGCTTTCTTT.

A note on this clonotype: The germline gene is not matched at one end of the junction; a read error may be the cause. This rearrangement joins TRBV7-7 to TRBJ2-5; a weak D match, TRBD2 (6 bases). CDR3 length equals 14 residues. The germline CDR1 and CDR2 sequences are SSHAT and FNYEAQ (reference sequence). CDR3 in amino acids: CASSLGTFEETQYF. The CDR3 DNA is TGTGCTAGCAGCTTAGGGACTTTTGAAGAGACCCAGTACTTC.

This clonotype appeared a few times. The CDR3 DNA reads TGTGCCAGCAGTTTAAAAGCCGGGGTTAACTATGGCTACACCTTC. Protein product: CASSLKAGVNYGYTF. This chain joins TRBV27 and TRBJ1-2; no clear D gene. Between the trimmed V and J ends, which lost 2 bases and 1 base, there was a span of 11 bases. Per the germline V gene, CDR1 is MNHEY and CDR2 is SMNVEV (reference sequence). This CDR3 is built from 15 residues.

This clonotype was seen a few times. The rearrangement links TRBV7-2 to TRBJ2-3; D uncertain. Trimming took off 5 bases at V and 5 bases at J, with 11 bases between the two ends. The CDR3 runs to 13 residues. Looked up from germline, CDR1 is SGHTA and CDR2 is FQGNSA. The CDR3 DNA sequence: TGTGCCAGCAGCCCGCCGGGCCGAGATACGCAGTATTTT. As protein: CASSPPGRDTQYF. Complete variable domain (other parts from reference TRBV7-2 and TRBJ2-3): GAGVSQSPSNKVTEKGKDVELRCDPISGHTALYWYRQSLGQGLEFLIYFQGNSAPDKSGLPSDRFSAERTGGSVSTLTIQRTQQEDSAVYLCASSPPGRDTQYFGPGTRLTVL.

The chain joins TRBV30 to TRBJ2-3; TRBD1 might be the D (6 bases). The CDR3 contains 14 residues. CDR1 GTSNPN and CDR2 SVGIG come from the germline V gene (reference sequence). V gave up 3 bases and J gave up 0 bases, with 10 bases separating them. The CDR3 coding sequence is TGTGCCTGGAGAAAGGGACAAAGCACAGATACGCAGTATTTT. Translating it yields CAWRKGQSTDTQYF.